This TCR beta chain was sequenced during a study of CD8 T cells in ankylosing spondylitis. Via MiXCR, TCRdb re-called the 5' RACE reads, giving one row per CDR3 protein. The sample records roughly 190,000 distinct CDR3 sequences, 10% to 15% being singletons. The CDR3 totals 14 residues. The junction had 3 bases not matched to a gene; V was cut back by 3 bases and J by 4 bases. CDR1 is MNHEY, CDR2 SVGAGI, per germline. This clonotype was observed a few times. The J gene is TRBJ2-1, the V gene TRBV6-5; 7 bases are a match to TRBD2. The origin of this receptor is a male donor with ankylosing spondylitis or in good health (not recorded which). Sequencing was done on a sample of blood, either unsorted or a sorted T cell fraction (not recorded which). The CDR3 here is CASSYTSEYNEQFF. CDR3 in DNA: TGTGCCAGCAGTTATACTAGCGAGTACAATGAGCAGTTCTTC.